This entry lists 2 T cell receptor beta chains sequenced from one sample in a study of blood T cell repertoires in COVID-19. The data were produced by immunoSEQ multiplex PCR, yet TCRdb's version contains in-frame clones alone and is incomplete. The repertoire holds about 380,000 clones, over 75% seen once, with 3% in the top ten. The sample consisted of PBMCs or T cells enriched from blood (not recorded which). Every receptor here comes from a woman between 25 and 40 years old who had recovered from COVID-19.

This chain uses TRBV6-1 with TRBJ2-2; 8 bases match TRBD2. The germline gives CDR1 MNHNS, CDR2 SASEGT. The CDR3 is 15 amino acids. The ends lost 1 base at V and 6 bases at J; junction bases unmatched: 4. CDR3 region: CASSEGSGISGELFF. The DNA for the CDR3 is TGTGCCAGCAGTGAAGGTAGCGGGATATCCGGGGAGCTGTTTTTT.

CDR3 in amino acids: CASSSDVQGSPLHF. The CDR3, as DNA: TGTGCCAGCAGCTCCGACGTCCAGGGCTCACCCCTCCACTTT. The chain is built from TRBV7-3 and TRBJ1-6, with D perhaps TRBD1 (5 bases). This CDR3 contains 14 residues. V dropped 4 bases and J dropped 10 bases, with 14 bases sitting between them. Germline V gene sequence: CDR1 SGHTA, CDR2 FQGTGA.